This T cell receptor (beta chain) was captured by sequencing in a study of shared clonotypes between healthy human individuals. Broader study findings: Non-shared clonotypes showed lower generation probabilities than clonotypes common to all four donors.

Remarks on this clone: As yet, its antigen is unknown.

Method: immunoSEQ multiplex PCR; TCRdb's copy keeps in-frame clones and lacks some. The sample consists of 2 million to 2.5 million clones, approximately 94% of them appearing once. The specimen sequenced was naive CD4+ T cells sorted from blood. As for subset: CD45RA+ positively selected. This TCR was sampled from a man younger than 30 in good health.

CDR3 region: CASRLTQIGSPLHF. The CDR3 DNA reads as TGTGCCAGCAGATTAACCCAGATTGGTTCACCCCTCCACTTT. The chain carries TRBV28 and TRBJ1-6; the D is unclear. The CDR3 sequence is 14 residues long. Per the germline V gene, CDR1 is MDHEN and CDR2 is SYDVKM. Trimming took 6 bases from V and 9 from J, leaving 15 bases between them.